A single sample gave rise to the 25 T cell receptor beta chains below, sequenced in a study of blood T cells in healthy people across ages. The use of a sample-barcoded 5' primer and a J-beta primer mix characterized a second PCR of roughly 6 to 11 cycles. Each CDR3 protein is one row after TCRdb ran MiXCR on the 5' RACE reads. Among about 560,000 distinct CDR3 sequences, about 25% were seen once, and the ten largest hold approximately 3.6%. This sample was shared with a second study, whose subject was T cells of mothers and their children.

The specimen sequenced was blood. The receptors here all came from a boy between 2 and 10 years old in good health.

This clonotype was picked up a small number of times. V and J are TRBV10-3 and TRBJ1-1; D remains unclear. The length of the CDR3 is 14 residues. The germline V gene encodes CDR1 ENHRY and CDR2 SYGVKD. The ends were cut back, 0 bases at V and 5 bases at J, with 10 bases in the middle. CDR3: CAISESREITEAFF. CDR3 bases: TGTGCCATCAGTGAGTCCAGAGAGATTACTGAAGCTTTCTTT.

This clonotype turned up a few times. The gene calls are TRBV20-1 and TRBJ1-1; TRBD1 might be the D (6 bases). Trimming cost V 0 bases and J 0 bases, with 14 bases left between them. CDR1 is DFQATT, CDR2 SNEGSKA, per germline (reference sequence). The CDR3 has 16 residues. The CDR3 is CSAREGAGAMNTEAFF. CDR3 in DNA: TGCAGTGCTAGAGAGGGGGCAGGGGCTATGAACACTGAAGCTTTCTTT.

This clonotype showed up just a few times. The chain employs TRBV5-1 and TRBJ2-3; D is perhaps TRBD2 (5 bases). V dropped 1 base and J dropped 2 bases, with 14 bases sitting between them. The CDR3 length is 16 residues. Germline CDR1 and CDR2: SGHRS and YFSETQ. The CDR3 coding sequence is TGCGCCAGCAGCTTGCTCATCAACCGGGACACAGATACGCAGTATTTT. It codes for CASSLLINRDTDTQYF.

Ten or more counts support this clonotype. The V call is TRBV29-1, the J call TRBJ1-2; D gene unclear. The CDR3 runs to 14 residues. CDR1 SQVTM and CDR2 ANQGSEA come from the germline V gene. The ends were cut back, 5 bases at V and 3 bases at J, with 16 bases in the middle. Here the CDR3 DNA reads TGCAGCGTTAAGGGTGGCCCCCCTGACTATGGCTACACCTTC. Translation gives CSVKGGPPDYGYTF.

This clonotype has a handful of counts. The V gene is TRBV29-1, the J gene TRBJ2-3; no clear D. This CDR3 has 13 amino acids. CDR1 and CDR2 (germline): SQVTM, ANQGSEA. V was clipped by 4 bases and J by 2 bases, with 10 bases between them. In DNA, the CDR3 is TGCAGCGTTGTTTCCCAGTTCACAGATACGCAGTATTTT. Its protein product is CSVVSQFTDTQYF.

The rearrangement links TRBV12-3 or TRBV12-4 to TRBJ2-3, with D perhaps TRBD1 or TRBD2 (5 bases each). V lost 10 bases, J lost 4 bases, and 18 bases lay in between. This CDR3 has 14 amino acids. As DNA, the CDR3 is TGTGCCACTCTTGGGGACCACCTTTCAGATACGCAGTATTTT. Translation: CATLGDHLSDTQYF.

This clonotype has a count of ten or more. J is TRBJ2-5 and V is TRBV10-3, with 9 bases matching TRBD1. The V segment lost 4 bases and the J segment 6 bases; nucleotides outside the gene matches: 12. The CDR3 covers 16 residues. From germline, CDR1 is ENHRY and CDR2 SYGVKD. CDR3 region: CAISGVPGQGRKTQYF. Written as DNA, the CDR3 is TGTGCCATCAGTGGGGTGCCGGGACAGGGTAGAAAGACCCAGTACTTC.

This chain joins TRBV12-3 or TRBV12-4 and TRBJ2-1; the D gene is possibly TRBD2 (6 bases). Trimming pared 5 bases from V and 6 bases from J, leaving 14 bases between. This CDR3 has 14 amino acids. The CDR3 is CASSPETRRNEQFF. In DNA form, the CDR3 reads TGTGCCAGCAGTCCCGAGACTAGACGCAATGAGCAGTTCTTC.

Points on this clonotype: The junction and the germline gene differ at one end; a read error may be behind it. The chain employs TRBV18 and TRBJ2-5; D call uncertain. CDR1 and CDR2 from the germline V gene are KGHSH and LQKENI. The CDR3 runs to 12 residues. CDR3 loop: CASSPAAPLAFF. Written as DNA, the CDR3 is TGTGCCAGCTCACCCGCTGCACCCCTTGCGTTCTTC. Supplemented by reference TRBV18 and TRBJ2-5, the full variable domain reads NAGVMQNPRHLVRRRGQEARLRCSPMKGHSHVYWYRQLPEEGLKFMVYLQKENIIDESGMPKERFSAEFPKEGPSILRIQQVVRGDSAAYFCASSPAAPLAFFGPGTRLLVL.

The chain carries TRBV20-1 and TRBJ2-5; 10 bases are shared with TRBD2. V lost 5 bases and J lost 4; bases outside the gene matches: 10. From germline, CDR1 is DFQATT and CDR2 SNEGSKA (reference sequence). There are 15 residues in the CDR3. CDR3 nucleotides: TGCAGTGCTGCGGCTACTAGCGGGATTCGAGAGACCCAGTACTTC. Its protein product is CSAAATSGIRETQYF.

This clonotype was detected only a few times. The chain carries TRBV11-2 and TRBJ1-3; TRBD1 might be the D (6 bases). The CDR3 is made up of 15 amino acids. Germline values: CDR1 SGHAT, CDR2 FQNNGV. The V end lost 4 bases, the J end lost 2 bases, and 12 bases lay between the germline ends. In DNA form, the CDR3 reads TGTGCCAGCAGCTCGGTCAGGGGAGCTGGAAACACCATATATTTT. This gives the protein CASSSVRGAGNTIYF.

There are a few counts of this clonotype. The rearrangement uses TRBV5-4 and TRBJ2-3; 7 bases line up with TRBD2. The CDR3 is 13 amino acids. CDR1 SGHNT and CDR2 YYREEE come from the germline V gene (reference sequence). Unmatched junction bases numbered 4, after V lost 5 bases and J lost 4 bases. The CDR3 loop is CASRYGGSDTQYF. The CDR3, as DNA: TGTGCCAGCAGATACGGGGGGTCAGATACGCAGTATTTT. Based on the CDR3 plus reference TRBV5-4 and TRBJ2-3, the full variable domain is ETGVTQSPTHLIKTRGQQVTLRCSSQSGHNTVSWYQQALGQGPQFIFQYYREEENGRGNFPPRFSGLQFPNYSSELNVNALELDDSALYLCASRYGGSDTQYFGPGTRLTVL.

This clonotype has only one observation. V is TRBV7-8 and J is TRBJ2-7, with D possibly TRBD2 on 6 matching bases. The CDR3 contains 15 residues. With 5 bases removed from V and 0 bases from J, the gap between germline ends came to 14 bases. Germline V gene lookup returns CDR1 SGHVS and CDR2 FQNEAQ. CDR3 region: CASSPLRGNSYEQYF. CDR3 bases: TGTGCCAGCAGCCCGCTGCGGGGCAACTCCTACGAGCAGTACTTC.

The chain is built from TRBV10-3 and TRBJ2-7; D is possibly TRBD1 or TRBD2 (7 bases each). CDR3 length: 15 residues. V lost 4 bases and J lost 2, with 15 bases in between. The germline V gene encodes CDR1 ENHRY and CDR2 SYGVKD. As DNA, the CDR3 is TGTGCCATCAGTGTGGGGGGGACAGCGACCTACGAGCAGTACTTC. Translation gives CAISVGGTATYEQYF.

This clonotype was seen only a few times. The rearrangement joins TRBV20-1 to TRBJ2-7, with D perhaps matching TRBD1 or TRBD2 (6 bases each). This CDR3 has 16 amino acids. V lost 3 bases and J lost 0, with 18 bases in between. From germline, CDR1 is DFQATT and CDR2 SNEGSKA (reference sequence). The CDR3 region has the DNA TGCAGTGCTAGTGACTGGGGCGGGACAAGCTCCTACGAGCAGTACTTC. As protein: CSASDWGGTSSYEQYF.

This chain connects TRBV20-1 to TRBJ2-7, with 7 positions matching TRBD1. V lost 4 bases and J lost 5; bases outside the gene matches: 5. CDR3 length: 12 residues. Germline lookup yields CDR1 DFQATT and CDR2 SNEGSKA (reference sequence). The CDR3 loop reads CSATLGQNEQYF. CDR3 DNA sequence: TGCAGTGCTACGCTGGGACAGAACGAGCAGTACTTC.

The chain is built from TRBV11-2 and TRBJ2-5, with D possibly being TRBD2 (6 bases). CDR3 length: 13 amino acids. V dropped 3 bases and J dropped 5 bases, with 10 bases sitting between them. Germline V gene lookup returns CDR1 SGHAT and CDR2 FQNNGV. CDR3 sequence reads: CASSLGGFETQYF. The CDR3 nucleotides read TGTGCCAGCAGCTTGGGGGGATTCGAGACCCAGTACTTC. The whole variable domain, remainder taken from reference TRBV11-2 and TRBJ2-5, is EAGVAQSPRYKIIEKRQSVAFWCNPISGHATLYWYQQILGQGPKLLIQFQNNGVVDDSQLPKDRFSAERLKGVDSTLKIQPAKLEDSAVYLCASSLGGFETQYFGPGTRLLVL.

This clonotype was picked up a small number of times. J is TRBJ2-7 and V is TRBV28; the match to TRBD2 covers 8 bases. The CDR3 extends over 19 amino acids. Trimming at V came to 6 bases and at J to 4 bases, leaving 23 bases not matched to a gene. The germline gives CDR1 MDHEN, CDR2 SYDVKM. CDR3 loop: CASSRRLGRAGDRKYEQYF. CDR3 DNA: TGTGCCAGCAGCCGCCGGTTGGGTCGAGCGGGAGATAGAAAGTACGAGCAGTACTTC.

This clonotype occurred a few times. The DNA of the CDR3 is TGTGCCAGCAGTCCCCCGCTCACTAGCGGGGGGCCCAAGTACTTC. The encoded protein is CASSPPLTSGGPKYF. The rearrangement joins TRBV28 to TRBJ2-4; 12 nucleotides match TRBD2. The germline V gene encodes CDR1 MDHEN and CDR2 SYDVKM. The ends lost 5 bases at V and 14 bases at J; junction bases unmatched: 13. The CDR3 has 15 residues.

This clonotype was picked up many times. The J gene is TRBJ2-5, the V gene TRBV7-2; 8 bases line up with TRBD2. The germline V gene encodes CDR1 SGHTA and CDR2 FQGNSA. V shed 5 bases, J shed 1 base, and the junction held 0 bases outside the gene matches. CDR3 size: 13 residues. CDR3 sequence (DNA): TGTGCCAGCAGCGGGACTAGCCAAGAGACCCAGTACTTC. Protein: CASSGTSQETQYF.

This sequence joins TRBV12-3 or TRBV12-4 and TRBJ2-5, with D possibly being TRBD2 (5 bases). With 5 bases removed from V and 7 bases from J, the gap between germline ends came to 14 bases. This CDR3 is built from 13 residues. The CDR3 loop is CASSRGSRGTQYF. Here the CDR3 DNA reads TGTGCCAGCAGTCGAGGGTCCCGGGGGACCCAGTACTTC.

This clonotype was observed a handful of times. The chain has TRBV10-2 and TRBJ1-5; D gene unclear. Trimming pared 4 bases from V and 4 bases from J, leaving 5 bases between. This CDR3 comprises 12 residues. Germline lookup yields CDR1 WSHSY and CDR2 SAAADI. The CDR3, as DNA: TGCGCCAGCAGTGTCCATAATCAGCCCCAGCATTTT. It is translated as CASSVHNQPQHF.

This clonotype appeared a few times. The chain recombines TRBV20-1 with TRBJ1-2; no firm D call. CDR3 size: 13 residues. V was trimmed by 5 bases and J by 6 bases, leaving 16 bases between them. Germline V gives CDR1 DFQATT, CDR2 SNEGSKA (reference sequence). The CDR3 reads CSAPLPVGDGYTF. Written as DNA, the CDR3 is TGCAGTGCTCCCCTCCCGGTTGGCGATGGCTACACCTTC.

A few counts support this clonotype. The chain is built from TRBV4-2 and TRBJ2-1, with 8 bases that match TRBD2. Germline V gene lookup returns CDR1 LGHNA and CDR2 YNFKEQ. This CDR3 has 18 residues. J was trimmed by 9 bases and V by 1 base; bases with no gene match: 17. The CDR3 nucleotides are TGTGCCAGCAGCCAAGGGGATTTGCGTAGCGGGGCTCAAGTTGAGCAGTTCTTC. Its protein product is CASSQGDLRSGAQVEQFF.

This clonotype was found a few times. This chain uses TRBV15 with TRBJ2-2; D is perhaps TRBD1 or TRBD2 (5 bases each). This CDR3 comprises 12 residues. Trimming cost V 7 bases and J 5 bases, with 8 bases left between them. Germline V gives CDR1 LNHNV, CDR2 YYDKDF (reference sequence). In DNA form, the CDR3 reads TGTGCCACCATCGAGGGGACCGGGGAGCTGTTTTTT. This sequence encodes CATIEGTGELFF.